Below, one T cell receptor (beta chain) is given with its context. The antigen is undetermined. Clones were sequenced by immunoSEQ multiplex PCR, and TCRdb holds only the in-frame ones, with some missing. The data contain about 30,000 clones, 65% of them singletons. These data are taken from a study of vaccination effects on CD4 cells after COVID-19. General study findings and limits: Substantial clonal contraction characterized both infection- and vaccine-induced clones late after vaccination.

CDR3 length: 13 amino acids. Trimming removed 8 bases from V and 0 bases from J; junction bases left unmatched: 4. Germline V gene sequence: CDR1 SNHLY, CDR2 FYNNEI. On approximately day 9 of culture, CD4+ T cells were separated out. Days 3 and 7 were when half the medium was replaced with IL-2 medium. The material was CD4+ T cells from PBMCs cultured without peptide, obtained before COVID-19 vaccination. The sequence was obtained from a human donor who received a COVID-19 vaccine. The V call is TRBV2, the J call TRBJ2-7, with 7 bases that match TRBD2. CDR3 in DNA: TGTGCCAGCGGGGGGGTTTTCTCCTACGAGCAGTACTTC. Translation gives CASGGVFSYEQYF.